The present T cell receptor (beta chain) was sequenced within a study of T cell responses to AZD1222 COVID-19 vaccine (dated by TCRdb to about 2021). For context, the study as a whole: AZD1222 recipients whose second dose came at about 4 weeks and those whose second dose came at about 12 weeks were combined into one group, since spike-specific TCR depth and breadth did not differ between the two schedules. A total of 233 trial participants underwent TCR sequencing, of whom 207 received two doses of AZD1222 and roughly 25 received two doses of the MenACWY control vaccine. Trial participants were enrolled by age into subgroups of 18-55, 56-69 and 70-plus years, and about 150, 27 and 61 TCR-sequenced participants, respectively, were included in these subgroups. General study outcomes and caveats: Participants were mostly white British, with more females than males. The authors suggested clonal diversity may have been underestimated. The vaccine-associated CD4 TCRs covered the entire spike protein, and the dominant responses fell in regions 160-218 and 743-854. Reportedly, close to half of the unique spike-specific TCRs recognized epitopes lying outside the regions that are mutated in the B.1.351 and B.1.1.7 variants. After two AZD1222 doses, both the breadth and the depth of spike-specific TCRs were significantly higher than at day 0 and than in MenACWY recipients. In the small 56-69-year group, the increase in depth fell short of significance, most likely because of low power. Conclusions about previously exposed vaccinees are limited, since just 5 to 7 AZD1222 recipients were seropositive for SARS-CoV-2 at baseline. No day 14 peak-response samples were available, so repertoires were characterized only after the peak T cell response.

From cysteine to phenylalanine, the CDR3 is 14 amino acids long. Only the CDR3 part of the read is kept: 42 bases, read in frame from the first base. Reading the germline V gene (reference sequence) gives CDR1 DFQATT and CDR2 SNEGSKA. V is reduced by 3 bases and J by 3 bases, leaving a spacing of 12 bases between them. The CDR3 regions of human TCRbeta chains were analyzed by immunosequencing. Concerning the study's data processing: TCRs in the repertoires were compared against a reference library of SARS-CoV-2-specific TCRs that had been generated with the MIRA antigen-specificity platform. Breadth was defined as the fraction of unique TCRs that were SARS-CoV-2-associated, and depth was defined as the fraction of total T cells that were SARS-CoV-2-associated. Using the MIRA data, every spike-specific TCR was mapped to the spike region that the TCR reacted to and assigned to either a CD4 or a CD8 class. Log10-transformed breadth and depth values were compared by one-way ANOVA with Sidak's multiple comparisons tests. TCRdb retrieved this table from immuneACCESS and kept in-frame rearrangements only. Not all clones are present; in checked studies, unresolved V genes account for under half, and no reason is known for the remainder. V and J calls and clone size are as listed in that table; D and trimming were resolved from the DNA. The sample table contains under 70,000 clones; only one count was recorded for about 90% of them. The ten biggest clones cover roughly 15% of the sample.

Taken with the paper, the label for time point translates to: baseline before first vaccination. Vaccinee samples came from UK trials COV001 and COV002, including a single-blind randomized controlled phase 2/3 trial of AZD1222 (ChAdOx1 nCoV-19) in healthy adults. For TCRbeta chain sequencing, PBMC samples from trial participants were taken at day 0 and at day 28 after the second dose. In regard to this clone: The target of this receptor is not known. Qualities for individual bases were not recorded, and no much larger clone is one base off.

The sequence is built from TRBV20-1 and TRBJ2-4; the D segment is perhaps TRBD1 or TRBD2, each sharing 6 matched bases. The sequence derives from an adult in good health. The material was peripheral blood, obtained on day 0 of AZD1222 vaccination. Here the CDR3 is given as CSASRRGGKNIQYF. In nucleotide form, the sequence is TGCAGTGCTAGTCGCAGGGGAGGCAAAAACATTCAGTACTTC.